This is a list of T cell receptor beta chains from one sample in a study of PD-L1 blockade in urothelial cancer. Only in-frame clones appear in the TCRdb table, and some are missing; sequencing was by immunoSEQ multiplex PCR. The repertoire has roughly 41,000 clones, approximately 80% of them found once; the top ten carry roughly 18%. The input for sequencing was PBMCs, taken around atezolizumab (anti-PD-L1) treatment. Receptor source: a man aged 60-69 years with urothelial cancer. Both conserved end residues are part of each CDR3. The D gene is left open where the match is weak. A clone size is listed for some rows: how often the clone was seen (once, few, many), or a class if it is expanded.

D	size	V	J	DNA	CDR3
-	-	TRBV30	TRBJ1-2	TGTGCCTGGAGTGAGGAGGGGTATGGCTACACCTTC	CAWSEEGYGYTF
TRBD2	few	TRBV19	TRBJ2-1	TGTGCCAGTAGTCCGTGGGGGGGTGGATACAATGAGCAGTTCTTC	CASSPWGGGYNEQFF
TRBD1	-	TRBV6-1	TRBJ2-3	TGTGCCAGCAGTGAGGGACAGGGGACAGATACGCAGTATTTT	CASSEGQGTDTQYF
-	-	TRBV27	TRBJ2-1	TGTGCCAGCAGTCCGGGTACTGAGCAGTTCTTC	CASSPGTEQFF
-	-	TRBV12-5	TRBJ1-1	TGTGCTAGTGGTTTGCCCGGGGGGAAAGCTTTCTTT	CASGLPGGKAFF
-	-	TRBV7-6	TRBJ2-5	TGTGCCAGCAGCTGGGACTTGGGACAGACCCAGTACTTC	CASSWDLGQTQYF
-	-	TRBV6-1	TRBJ1-5	TGTGCCAGCATCGACACTCTTCGGAATCAGCCCCAGCATTTT	CASIDTLRNQPQHF
TRBD1	-	TRBV5-1	TRBJ1-1	TGCGCCAGCAGCTCGGACAGGGCCGAGGTGGCTTTCTTT	CASSSDRAEVAFF
TRBD1	-	TRBV23-1	TRBJ1-2	TGCGCCCCGAATCGGGCAGGGGGCCATGGCTACACCTTC	CAPNRAGGHGYTF
TRBD1	-	TRBV27	TRBJ2-7	TGTGCCAGCAGGGCGGGACAGGGTCTCCCCTACGAGCAGTACTTC	CASRAGQGLPYEQYF
TRBD2	-	TRBV27	TRBJ2-2	TGTGCCAGCAGTTTACGACCACGGACTAGACCCGCCGGGGAGCTGTTTTTT	CASSLRPRTRPAGELFF
TRBD2	-	TRBV28	TRBJ2-7	TGTGCCAGCAGTTTTAGCGGGGCCTACGAGCAGTACTTC	CASSFSGAYEQYF
-	-	TRBV6-1	TRBJ1-1	TGTGCCAGCAGTGAACCTTTTATGAACACTGAAGCTTTCTTT	CASSEPFMNTEAFF
TRBD1	-	TRBV9	TRBJ1-1	TGTGCCAGCAGCGTTGAACAGGGGGTACCCATGAACACTGAAGCTTTCTTT	CASSVEQGVPMNTEAFF
-	-	TRBV27	TRBJ1-6	TGTGCCAGCAGTTTGGGGCATCGTGGAGGGAATTCACCCCTCCACTTT	CASSLGHRGGNSPLHF
-	-	TRBV2	TRBJ2-3	TGTGCCAGCAGCCCCCTCGAGGATGCTAGCACAGATACGCAGTATTTT	CASSPLEDASTDTQYF
-	-	TRBV4-1	TRBJ1-5	TGCGCCAGCAGCCAAGGTCCAGGCGTTCAGCCCCAGCATTTT	CASSQGPGVQPQHF
-	few	TRBV6-5	TRBJ1-1	TGTGCCAGCAGTTCCCCAACAGGGTTGGCTTTCTTT	CASSSPTGLAFF
-	-	TRBV6-5	TRBJ2-7	TGTGCCAGCAGTCGTCGTAGGGGGGGCTACGAGCAGTACTTC	CASSRRRGGYEQYF
TRBD1	-	TRBV5-1	TRBJ2-1	TGCGCCAGCAGCTTGGAGGGACAGGGACGGTACGATGAGCAGTTCTTC	CASSLEGQGRYDEQFF
TRBD1	-	TRBV5-4	TRBJ1-2	TGTGCCAGCAGCCGAGGACAGGCACCTAACTATGGCTACACCTTC	CASSRGQAPNYGYTF
TRBD2	few	TRBV2	TRBJ2-5	TGTGCCAGCAGTGGGGCGGGGGGGCCCCCAGAGACCCAGTACTTC	CASSGAGGPPETQYF
-	-	TRBV6-6	TRBJ2-2	TGTGCCAGCAGTCATCCGGGGGGCGCGAACACCGGGGAGCTGTTTTTT	CASSHPGGANTGELFF
-	-	TRBV6-1	TRBJ1-4	TGTGCCAGCAGCGAATGGGGCAGGCCGCGGGAAAAACTGTTTTTT	CASSEWGRPREKLFF
-	few	TRBV27	TRBJ1-1	TGTGCCAGCAGTGGGGGACAAGGAATGAACACTGAAGCTTTCTTT	CASSGGQGMNTEAFF
TRBD1	-	TRBV6-6	TRBJ1-2	TGTGCCAGCAGGCTGGGGTTGGACAGGGTAATCACCTTC	CASRLGLDRVITF
TRBD1	-	TRBV19	TRBJ2-1	TGTGCCAGTAGTATTAGGACAGGGGGACGGAATGAGCAGTTCTTC	CASSIRTGGRNEQFF
TRBD2	-	TRBV2	TRBJ2-1	TGTGCCAGCAGTCGACTAGCGAACAATGAGCAGTTCTTC	CASSRLANNEQFF
-	few	TRBV5-5	TRBJ1-5	TGTGCCAGCAGCTTAATCAGGGAAGATCAGCCCCAGCATTTT	CASSLIREDQPQHF
TRBD1	-	TRBV6-1	TRBJ1-6	TGTGCCAGCAGTGAAGGGACAGGGGGCGCGGGTTCTTCACCCCTCCACTTT	CASSEGTGGAGSSPLHF
-	-	TRBV6-1	TRBJ1-2	TGTGCCAGCAGTGAATACTTGGCAGGGTCTGGCTATGGCTACACCTTC	CASSEYLAGSGYGYTF
TRBD1	once	TRBV7-9	TRBJ1-1	TGTGCCAGCAGCCTGGGACAGGGGACCACTATGTGGAACACTGAAGCTTTCTTT	CASSLGQGTTMWNTEAFF
-	once	TRBV19	TRBJ1-1	TGTGCCAGTAGTATTAGGCCACAGGAGTTCAAAGAAGCTTTCTTT	CASSIRPQEFKEAFF
-	-	TRBV10-3	TRBJ1-1	TGTGCCATCAGTGAGTCTGGGCGGGTCACTGAAGCTTTCTTT	CAISESGRVTEAFF
TRBD1	-	TRBV28	TRBJ2-7	TGTGCCAGCAGACAGACAGGGGGCTACGAGCAGTACTTC	CASRQTGGYEQYF
-	few	TRBV5-1	TRBJ2-3	TGCGCCAGCAGAAGCCTTAGCGTCCTCACAGATACGCAGTATTTT	CASRSLSVLTDTQYF
TRBD1	-	TRBV28	TRBJ2-7	TGTGCCAGCAGCTCCCGAGGGGGCAAATCCCACGAGCAGTACTTC	CASSSRGGKSHEQYF
TRBD1	-	TRBV5-4	TRBJ2-3	TGTGCCAGCAGCTTCCCGGGACAGGGGGCGATGGATACGCAGTATTTT	CASSFPGQGAMDTQYF
-	few	TRBV6-1	TRBJ1-1	TGTGCCAGCAGCTGGGGGGATAGCACTGAAGCTTTCTTT	CASSWGDSTEAFF
-	-	TRBV18	TRBJ2-5	TGTGCCAGCTCACCGGCAGCTAGTGGGGAGACCCAGTACTTC	CASSPAASGETQYF
TRBD1	-	TRBV30	TRBJ1-2	TGTGCCTGGACAAAGACAGGGGAAGGCTACACCTTC	CAWTKTGEGYTF
TRBD2	-	TRBV6-5	TRBJ2-3	TGTGCCAGCAGCCAGCGGGGGGGCACAGATACGCAGTATTTT	CASSQRGGTDTQYF